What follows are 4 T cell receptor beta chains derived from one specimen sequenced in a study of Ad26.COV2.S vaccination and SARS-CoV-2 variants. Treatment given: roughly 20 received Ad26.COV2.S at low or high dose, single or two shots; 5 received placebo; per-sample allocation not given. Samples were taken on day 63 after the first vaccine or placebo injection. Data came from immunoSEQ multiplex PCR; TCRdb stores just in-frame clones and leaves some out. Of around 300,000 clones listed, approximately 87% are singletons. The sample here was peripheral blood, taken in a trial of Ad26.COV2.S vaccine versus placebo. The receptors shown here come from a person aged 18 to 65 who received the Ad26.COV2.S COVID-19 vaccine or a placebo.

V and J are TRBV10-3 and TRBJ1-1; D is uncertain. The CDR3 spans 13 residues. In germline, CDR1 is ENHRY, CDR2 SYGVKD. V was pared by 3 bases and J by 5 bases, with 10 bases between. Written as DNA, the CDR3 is TGTGCCATCAGTGACGGGAGTAGGACTGAAGCTTTCTTT. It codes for CAISDGSRTEAFF.

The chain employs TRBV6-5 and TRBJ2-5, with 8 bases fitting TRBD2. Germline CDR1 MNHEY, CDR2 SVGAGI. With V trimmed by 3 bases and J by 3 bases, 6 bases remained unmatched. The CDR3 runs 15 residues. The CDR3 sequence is CASSYAGGLKETQYF. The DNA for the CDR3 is TGTGCCAGCAGTTATGCGGGGGGACTTAAAGAGACCCAGTACTTC.

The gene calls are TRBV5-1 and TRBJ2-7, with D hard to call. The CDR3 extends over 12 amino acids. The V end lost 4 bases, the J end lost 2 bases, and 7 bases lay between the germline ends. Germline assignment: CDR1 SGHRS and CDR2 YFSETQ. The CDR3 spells CASSLRPYEQYF. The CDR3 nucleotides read TGCGCCAGCAGCCTCCGACCCTACGAGCAGTACTTC.

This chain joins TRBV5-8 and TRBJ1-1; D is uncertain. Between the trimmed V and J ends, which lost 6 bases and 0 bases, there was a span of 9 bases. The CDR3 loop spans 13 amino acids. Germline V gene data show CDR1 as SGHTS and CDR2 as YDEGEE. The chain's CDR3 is CASNINLNTEAFF. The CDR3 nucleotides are TGTGCCAGCAACATAAACCTGAACACTGAAGCTTTCTTT.